The entry that follows covers one TCR beta chain sequence. Its target is not known. The listed genes are named as in mouse. The read ends 1 residue before the CDR3 terminus; that terminus is restored from the germline J gene. This CDR3 is 13 amino acids long. The germline CDR1 and CDR2 sequences are GKSSPN and SITVG. Unmatched junction bases numbered 3, after V lost 2 bases and J lost 3 bases. CDR3 sequences, V/J genes, frequencies and template counts came from survey-depth TCRbeta sequencing. Profiled with immunoSEQ multiplex PCR; TCRdb holds only in-frame clones, not every one. The sample shows about 21,000 clones, almost 70% of them seen only once. This record comes from a study of tissue T cells after allogeneic stem cell transplantation. Findings of the study overall: Within patients, tissue anatomy strongly shaped TCR repertoire composition. Motif-based clustering found tissue-specific repertoire signatures shared across patients, though few clones were shared. Which tissue TCRs were alloreactive or antigen-specific was not determined. Some clones might be persisting host cells.

The gene calls are TRBV31 and TRBJ1-1, with 7 bases matching TRBD1. The clonotype was recovered from a female BALB/c mouse in good health. This strain's MHC haplotype is H2-d. The sequencing sample was made of blood. Partial CDR3 DNA: TGTGCCTGGAGTTTGGGACAGCACACAGAAGTCTTC. Amino acid sequence: CAWSLGQHTEVF. The entire CDR3 is CAWSLGQHTEVFF.